This T cell receptor beta chain was captured by sequencing in a study of Ad26.COV2.S vaccination and SARS-CoV-2 variants. General study findings and limits: Substantial breadth was reportedly displayed by spike-specific CD8+ and CD4+ T cell responses after vaccination.

The method was immunoSEQ multiplex PCR; TCRdb's version includes in-frame clones alone and lacks a portion of them. This sample has roughly 400,000 clones; about nine tenths occur once, and the top ten carry more than 3.5%. This CDR3 contains 13 residues. From germline, CDR1 is DFQATT and CDR2 SNEGSKA (reference sequence). V was cut by 3 bases and J by 4 bases, with 7 bases left in between. As to treatment: roughly 18 received Ad26.COV2.S at low or high dose, single or two shots; several received placebo; per-sample allocation not given. All samples were drawn on day 63, counting from the first vaccine or placebo injection. An adult of 18-55 years in Boston served as donor. Vaccination used an Ad26 vector expressing Wuhan-strain SARS-CoV-2 spike. A note on this clone: Its specificity is not known.

The chain carries TRBV20-1 and TRBJ1-6; D gene ambiguous. This TCR came from a person aged 18-60 years who received the Ad26.COV2.S COVID-19 vaccine or a placebo. This specimen was peripheral blood, taken in a trial of Ad26.COV2.S vaccine versus placebo. DNA of the CDR3: TGCAGTGCTAGTGGCAGTTATAATTCACCCCTCCACTTT. Protein sequence: CSASGSYNSPLHF.